The 4 T cell receptor beta chains in this list originate from one sample, sequenced in a study of blood T cell repertoires in COVID-19. Sequenced by immunoSEQ multiplex PCR; TCRdb stores in-frame clones only, minus some. The sample records some 150,000 clones, just over 85% being singletons. The specimen was peripheral blood. These receptors originate from a woman aged 55-70 years with acute or convalescent COVID-19.

V usage is TRBV12-3 or TRBV12-4 and J usage is TRBJ2-1; maybe TRBD2 (6 bases). V was clipped by 0 bases and J by 9 bases, with 9 bases between them. The length of the CDR3 is 13 residues. CDR3 sequence (DNA): TGTGCCAGCAGTTTAGCGGGGGGAGGTGAGCAGTTCTTC. It translates to CASSLAGGGEQFF.

CDR3 in amino acids: CASSQQTGNTEAFF. CDR3 in DNA: TGTGCCAGCTCCCAACAAACAGGTAACACTGAAGCTTTCTTT. This chain links TRBV18 with TRBJ1-1, with D perhaps TRBD1 (5 bases). Germline V gives CDR1 KGHSH, CDR2 LQKENI. This CDR3 spans 14 amino acids. Trimming left V 6 bases short and J 2 bases short, with 13 bases between.

This clone was detected only once. The chain couples TRBV4-3 to TRBJ1-1; D not certain. The CDR3 contains 14 residues. The V end was cut by 3 bases, the J end by 2 bases, with 10 bases between. The V gene's germline CDR1 is LGHNA and CDR2 YSLEER. CDR3 sequence (DNA): TGCGCCAGCAGCCAGGGCAGAACCAACACTGAAGCTTTCTTT. This encodes CASSQGRTNTEAFF.

The chain couples TRBV4-3 to TRBJ2-3, with TRBD2 matching 7 bases. Losses at the gene ends were 0 bases for V and 1 base for J; bases not matched to a gene: 4. The CDR3 contains 16 residues. From germline, CDR1 is LGHNA and CDR2 YSLEER. This chain's CDR3 is CASSQEGRDGTDTQYF. CDR3 DNA: TGCGCCAGCAGCCAAGAAGGGAGGGACGGCACAGATACGCAGTATTTT.